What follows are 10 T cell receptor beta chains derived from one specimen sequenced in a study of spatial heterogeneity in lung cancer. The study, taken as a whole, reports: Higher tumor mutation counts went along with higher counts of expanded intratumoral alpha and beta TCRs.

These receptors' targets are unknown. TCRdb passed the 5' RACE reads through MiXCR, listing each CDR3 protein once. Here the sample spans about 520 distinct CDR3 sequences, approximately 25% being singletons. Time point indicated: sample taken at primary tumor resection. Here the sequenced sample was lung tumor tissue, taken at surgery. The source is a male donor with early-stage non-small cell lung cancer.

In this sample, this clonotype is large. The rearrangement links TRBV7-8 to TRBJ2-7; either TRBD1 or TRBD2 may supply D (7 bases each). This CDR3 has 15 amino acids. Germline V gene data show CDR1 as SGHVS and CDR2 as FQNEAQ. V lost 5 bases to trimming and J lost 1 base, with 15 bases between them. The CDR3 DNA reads TGTGCCAGCAGCACCCAGGGGGGGAGGTCCTACGAGCAGTACTTC. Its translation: CASSTQGGRSYEQYF.

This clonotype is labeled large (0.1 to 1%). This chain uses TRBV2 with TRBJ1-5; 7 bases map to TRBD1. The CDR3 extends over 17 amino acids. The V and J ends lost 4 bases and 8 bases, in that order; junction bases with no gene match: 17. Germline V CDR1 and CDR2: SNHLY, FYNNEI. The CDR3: CASSVHPGKGAGEPQHF. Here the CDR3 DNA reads TGTGCCAGCAGTGTCCACCCGGGGAAGGGGGCCGGAGAGCCCCAGCATTTT.

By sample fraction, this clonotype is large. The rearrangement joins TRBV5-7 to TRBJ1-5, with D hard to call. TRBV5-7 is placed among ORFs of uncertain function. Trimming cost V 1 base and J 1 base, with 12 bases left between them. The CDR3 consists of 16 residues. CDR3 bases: TGTGCCAGCAGCTTGTATGGCCCAGAAAGCAATCAGCCCCAGCATTTT. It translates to CASSLYGPESNQPQHF.

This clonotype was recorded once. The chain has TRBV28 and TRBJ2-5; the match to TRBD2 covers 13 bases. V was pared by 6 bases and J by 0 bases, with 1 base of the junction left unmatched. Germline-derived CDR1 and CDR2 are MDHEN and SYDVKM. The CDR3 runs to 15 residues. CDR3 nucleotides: TGTGCCAGCAGCGGACTAGCGGGGGACCAAGAGACCCAGTACTTC. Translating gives CASSGLAGDQETQYF.

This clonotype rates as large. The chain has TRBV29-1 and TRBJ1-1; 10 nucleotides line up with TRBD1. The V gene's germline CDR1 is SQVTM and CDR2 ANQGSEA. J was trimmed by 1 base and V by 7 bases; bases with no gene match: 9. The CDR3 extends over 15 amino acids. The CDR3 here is CSAKRDRGSNTEAFF. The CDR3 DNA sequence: TGCAGCGCCAAACGGGACAGGGGTTCGAACACTGAAGCTTTCTTT.

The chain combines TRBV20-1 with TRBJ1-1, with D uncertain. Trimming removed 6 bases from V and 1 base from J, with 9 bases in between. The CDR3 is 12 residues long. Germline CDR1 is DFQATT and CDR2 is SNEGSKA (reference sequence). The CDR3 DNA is TGCAGTGCCGTAAACCAGAACACTGAAGCTTTCTTT. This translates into CSAVNQNTEAFF.

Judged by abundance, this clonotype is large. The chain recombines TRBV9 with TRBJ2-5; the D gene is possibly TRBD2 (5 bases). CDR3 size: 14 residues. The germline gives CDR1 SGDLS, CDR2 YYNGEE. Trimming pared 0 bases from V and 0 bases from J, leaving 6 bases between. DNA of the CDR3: TGTGCCAGCAGCGTAGGCGGGCACCAAGAGACCCAGTACTTC. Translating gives CASSVGGHQETQYF.

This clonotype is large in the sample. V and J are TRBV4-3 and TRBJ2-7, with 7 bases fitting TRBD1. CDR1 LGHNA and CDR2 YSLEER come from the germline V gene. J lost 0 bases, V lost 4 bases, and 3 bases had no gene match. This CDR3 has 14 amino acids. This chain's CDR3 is CASSLDRSSYEQYF. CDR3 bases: TGCGCCAGCAGCCTGGACAGGAGCTCCTACGAGCAGTACTTC.

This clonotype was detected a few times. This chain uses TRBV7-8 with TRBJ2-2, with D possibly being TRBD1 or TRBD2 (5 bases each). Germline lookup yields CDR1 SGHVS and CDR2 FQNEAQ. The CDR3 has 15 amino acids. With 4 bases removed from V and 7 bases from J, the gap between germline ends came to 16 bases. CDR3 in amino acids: CASSSRDGRGGELFF. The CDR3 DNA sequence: TGTGCCAGCAGCTCTCGGGACGGTAGAGGCGGGGAGCTGTTTTTT.

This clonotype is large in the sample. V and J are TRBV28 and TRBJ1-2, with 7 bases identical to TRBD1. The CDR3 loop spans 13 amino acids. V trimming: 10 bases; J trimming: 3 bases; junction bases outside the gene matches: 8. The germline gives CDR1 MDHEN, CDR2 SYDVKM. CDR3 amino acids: CATKHRGDYGYTF. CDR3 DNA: TGTGCCACCAAACACAGGGGTGACTATGGCTACACCTTC.